Shown below are 9 T cell receptor beta chains from a single sample sequenced in a study of read filtering for tumor transcriptome and immune sequencing. This library used around 0.4 ug RNA and molecular barcoded adaptors spanning alpha/delta and beta/gamma chains. TCRdb re-analysed the reads in MiXCR, keeping a single row per CDR3 protein. The top ten hold roughly 15% of the sample, which has 35,000 to 55,000 distinct CDR3 sequences, around 12% seen once. The sequenced sample was a population of CD138-negative cells sorted from bone marrow. The origin of the receptors is a donor at least 40 years old with multiple myeloma.

Ten or more counts support this clonotype. CDR3 nucleotides: TGCGCCAGCAGTCTTGGATTGGGGTATACGGACTATGGCTACACCTTC. The encoded protein is CASSLGLGYTDYGYTF. The V call is TRBV5-1, the J call TRBJ1-2, with D hard to call. Germline V gene data show CDR1 as SGHRS and CDR2 as YFSETQ. This CDR3 is built from 16 residues. V was cut by 5 bases and J by 3 bases, with 20 bases left in between.

This clonotype was detected many times. The chain has TRBV7-2 and TRBJ2-7; D gene unclear. Trimming stripped 8 bases from V and 2 bases from J, with 10 bases between. CDR1 and CDR2 (germline): SGHTA, FQGNSA. The CDR3 is 12 amino acids. The CDR3 coding sequence is TGTGCCAGCTCGCAGGCGACCTACGAGCAGTACTTC. It yields the protein CASSQATYEQYF. Variable domain in full (rest from reference TRBV7-2 and TRBJ2-7): GAGVSQSPSNKVTEKGKDVELRCDPISGHTALYWYRQSLGQGLEFLIYFQGNSAPDKSGLPSDRFSAERTGGSVSTLTIQRTQQEDSAVYLCASSQATYEQYFGPGTRLTVT.

This clonotype appeared many times. The chain joins TRBV27 to TRBJ2-7; possible D gene TRBD2, 5 bases. This CDR3 region has 11 residues. The germline V gene has CDR1 MNHEY and CDR2 SMNVEV (reference sequence). Between the trimmed V and J ends, which lost 6 bases and 6 bases, there was a span of 9 bases. The CDR3 nucleotides are TGTGCCAGCAGCCTTGGGAGCGAGCAGTACTTC. As protein: CASSLGSEQYF.

This clonotype was detected ten times or more. The chain uses TRBV5-1 and TRBJ2-1; D might be TRBD1 or TRBD2, each matching 7 bases. The CDR3 has 14 amino acids. CDR1 and CDR2 (germline): SGHRS, YFSETQ. V lost 9 bases and J 3 bases, leaving 16 bases between the germline ends. The CDR3 sequence is CATGEGAGYNEQFF. The CDR3 DNA reads as TGCGCCACCGGGGAGGGGGCCGGCTACAATGAGCAGTTCTTC.

This clonotype was picked up many times. The chain couples TRBV6-5 to TRBJ1-5, with D unresolved. The CDR3 is 13 residues long. CDR1 and CDR2 (germline): MNHEY, SVGAGI. The V and J ends lost 8 bases and 1 base respectively, with 9 bases between them. CDR3 bases: TGTGCCAGCCGGACGGAGAGCAATCAGCCCCAGCATTTT. Its protein is CASRTESNQPQHF.

This clonotype turned up a few times. CDR3 coding DNA: TGTGCCAGTGGCTTCGGGGGGTCCTACAATGAGCAGTTCTTC. Amino acids: CASGFGGSYNEQFF. The chain uses TRBV19 and TRBJ2-1; TRBD2 matches at 7 bases. The CDR3 covers 14 residues. Trimming at V came to 8 bases and at J to 1 base, leaving 5 bases not matched to a gene. Per germline, CDR1 LNHDA and CDR2 SQIVND (reference sequence).

This clonotype was seen at least ten times. This sequence joins TRBV7-2 and TRBJ2-1, with 11 nucleotides matching TRBD2. This CDR3 spans 15 amino acids. In germline, CDR1 is SGHTA, CDR2 FQGNSA. The junction had 8 bases not matched to a gene; V was cut back by 5 bases and J by 8 bases. CDR3 region: CASSHTSGSKYEQFF. The CDR3 bases are TGTGCCAGCAGCCACACTAGCGGGAGTAAGTATGAGCAGTTCTTC.

This clonotype was seen many times. This chain links TRBV10-3 with TRBJ2-1; 12 bases fit TRBD2. Looked up from germline, CDR1 is ENHRY and CDR2 is SYGVKD. This CDR3 has 16 amino acids. Trimming took 6 bases from V and 7 from J; bases not matched to a gene: 10. The CDR3 region is CAISTMTSGSMNEQFF. CDR3 DNA: TGTGCCATCAGCACCATGACTAGCGGGAGTATGAATGAGCAGTTCTTC.

On this clonotype itself: A read error may be the cause here, since a much bigger clone is one base away. The rearrangement joins TRBV20-1 to TRBJ2-1, with D hard to call. TRBJ2-7 matches the DNA end more closely, so the J call is doubtful. The CDR3 runs 10 residues. CDR1 DFQATT and CDR2 SNEGSKA come from the germline V gene (reference sequence). The CDR3 DNA reads as TGCAGTGCTTTCGCCAATGAGCAGTACTTC. Translation: CSAFANEQYF.